This T cell receptor beta chain was identified during a study of CD8 T cells in Susac syndrome. An input of roughly 0.5 to 1 ug of RNA was subjected to reverse transcription using random hexamers. Amplification of TCR beta CDR3 by immunoSEQ multiplex PCR spanned 54 Vbeta and 13 Jbeta. TCRdb reprocessed the immunoSEQ multiplex PCR reads with MiXCR, giving one entry per CDR3 protein. The data hold 130,000 or so distinct CDR3 sequences, with around 80% observed a single time. Bulk CD8+ and CD4+ cells came from magnetic negative isolation; CD8+ TEMRA by FACS. CDR1 is SQVTM, CDR2 ANQGSEA, per germline. The CDR3 spans 12 residues. Trimming cost V 7 bases and J 0 bases; bases outside gene matches: 2.

The clonotype comes from a human donor with multiple sclerosis. The V gene is TRBV29-1, the J gene TRBJ1-1; 7 bases align to TRBD1. Source material: CD8+ T cells from PBMCs. The CDR3, as DNA: TGCAGCGCGGGACAGATGAACACTGAAGCTTTCTTT. This translates into CSAGQMNTEAFF.